A single T cell receptor (beta chain) is shown here with its context. Its target is unknown. Everyone who donated was a Caucasian adult who lived in Nashville, Tennessee. CDR1 SGHAT and CDR2 FQNNGV come from the germline V gene. There are 16 residues in the CDR3. Trimming removed 1 base at V and 1 base at J, with 12 bases between. Profiled with immunoSEQ multiplex PCR; TCRdb holds only in-frame clones, not every one. Of about 610,000 clones in the sample, more than 95% are singletons; the top ten hold around 0.06%. This sample is drawn from a study of shared clonotypes between healthy human individuals. General observations from the study: Measured sharing among donors was expected to vary with sequencing depth. About 5% of naive CD4 clonotypes were shared across several donors. Naive subsets, compared against memory subsets, generally had larger estimated richness values.

The chain joins TRBV11-2 to TRBJ2-3; no reliable D call. The source of this sequence is a woman aged 25 to 45 in good health. Material for sequencing was naive CD4+ T cells sorted from blood. Subset of the sample: CD45RA+ positively selected. The CDR3 DNA is TGTGCCAGCAGCTTAGTGATAGTGAGTGGCACAGATACGCAGTATTTT. It encodes CASSLVIVSGTDTQYF.